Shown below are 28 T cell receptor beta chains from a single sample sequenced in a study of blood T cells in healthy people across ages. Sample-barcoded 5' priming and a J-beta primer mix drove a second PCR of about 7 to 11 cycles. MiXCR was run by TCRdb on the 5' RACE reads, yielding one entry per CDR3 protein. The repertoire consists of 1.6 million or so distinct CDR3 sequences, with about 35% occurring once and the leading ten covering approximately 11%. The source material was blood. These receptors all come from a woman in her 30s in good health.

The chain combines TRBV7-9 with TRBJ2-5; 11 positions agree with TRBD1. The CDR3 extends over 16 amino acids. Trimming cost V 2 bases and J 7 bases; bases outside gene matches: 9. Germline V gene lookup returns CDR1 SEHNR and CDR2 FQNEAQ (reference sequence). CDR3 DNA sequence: TGTGCCAGCAGCTTAACCGGGACAGGGGGAAAAGGGACCCAGTACTTC. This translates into CASSLTGTGGKGTQYF.

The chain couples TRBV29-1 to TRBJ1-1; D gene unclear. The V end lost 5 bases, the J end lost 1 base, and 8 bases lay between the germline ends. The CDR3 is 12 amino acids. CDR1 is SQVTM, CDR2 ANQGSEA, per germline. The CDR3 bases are TGCAGCGTTTTGACGGAGAACACTGAAGCTTTCTTT. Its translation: CSVLTENTEAFF.

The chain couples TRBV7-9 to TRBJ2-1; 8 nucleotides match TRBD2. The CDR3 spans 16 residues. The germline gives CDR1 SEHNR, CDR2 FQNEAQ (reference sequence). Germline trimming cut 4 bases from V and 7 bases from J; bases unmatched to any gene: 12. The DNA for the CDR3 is TGTGCCAGCAGCTCAGAGCGGGAGAGGTTGAGGAATGAGCAGTTCTTC. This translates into CASSSERERLRNEQFF.

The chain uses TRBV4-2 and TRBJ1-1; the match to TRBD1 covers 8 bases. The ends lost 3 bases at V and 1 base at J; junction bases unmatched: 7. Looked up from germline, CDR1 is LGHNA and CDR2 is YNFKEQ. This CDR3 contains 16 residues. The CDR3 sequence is CASSQTPTGANTEAFF. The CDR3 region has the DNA TGTGCCAGCAGCCAGACCCCGACAGGGGCGAACACTGAAGCTTTCTTT.

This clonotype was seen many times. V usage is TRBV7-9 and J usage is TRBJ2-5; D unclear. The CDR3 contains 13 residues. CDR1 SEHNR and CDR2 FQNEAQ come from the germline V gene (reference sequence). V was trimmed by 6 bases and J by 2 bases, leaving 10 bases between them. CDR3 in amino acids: CASRSVEQETQYF. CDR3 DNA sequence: TGTGCCAGCAGGTCGGTGGAGCAAGAGACCCAGTACTTC. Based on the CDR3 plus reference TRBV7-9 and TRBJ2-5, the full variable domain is DTGVSQNPRHKITKRGQNVTFRCDPISEHNRLYWYRQTLGQGPEFLTYFQNEAQLEKSRLLSDRFSAERPKGSFSTLEIQRTEQGDSAMYLCASRSVEQETQYFGPGTRLLVL.

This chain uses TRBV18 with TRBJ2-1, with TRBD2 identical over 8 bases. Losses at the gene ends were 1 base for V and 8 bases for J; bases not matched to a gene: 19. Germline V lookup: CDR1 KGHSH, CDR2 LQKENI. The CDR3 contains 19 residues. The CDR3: CASSPRPVSGTSGGDEQFF. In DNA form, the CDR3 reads TGTGCCAGCTCACCACGGCCGGTATCCGGGACTAGTGGGGGCGATGAGCAGTTCTTC.

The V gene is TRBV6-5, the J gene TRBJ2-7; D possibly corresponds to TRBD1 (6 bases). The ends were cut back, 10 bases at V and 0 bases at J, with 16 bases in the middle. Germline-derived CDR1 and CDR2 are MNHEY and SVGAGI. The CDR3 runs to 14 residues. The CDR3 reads CATSTLDSSYEQYF. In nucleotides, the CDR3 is TGTGCCACCTCGACGTTGGACAGCTCCTACGAGCAGTACTTC.

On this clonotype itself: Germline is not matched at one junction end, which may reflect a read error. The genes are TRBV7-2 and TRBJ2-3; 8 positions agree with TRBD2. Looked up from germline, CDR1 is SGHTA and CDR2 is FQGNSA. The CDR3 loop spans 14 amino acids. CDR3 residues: CVSSGGRYVDTQYF. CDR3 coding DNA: TGTGTCAGCAGCGGGGGACGGTATGTAGATACGCAGTATTTT.

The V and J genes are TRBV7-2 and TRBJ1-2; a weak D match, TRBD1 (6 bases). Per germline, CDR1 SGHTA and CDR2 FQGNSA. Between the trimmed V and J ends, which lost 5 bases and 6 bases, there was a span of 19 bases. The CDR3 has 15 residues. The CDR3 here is CASSDAIWGGHGYTF. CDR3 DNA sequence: TGTGCCAGCAGCGACGCAATTTGGGGGGGGCATGGCTACACCTTC.

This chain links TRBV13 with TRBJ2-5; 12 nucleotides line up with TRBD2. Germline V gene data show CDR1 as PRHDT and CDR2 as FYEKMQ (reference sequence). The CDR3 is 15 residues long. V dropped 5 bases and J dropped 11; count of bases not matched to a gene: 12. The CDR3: CASSPRLAGVGEQYF. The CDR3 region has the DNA TGTGCCAGCAGCCCCCGACTAGCGGGAGTCGGAGAGCAGTACTTC. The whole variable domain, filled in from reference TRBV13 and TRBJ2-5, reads AAGVIQSPRHLIKEKRETATLKCYPIPRHDTVYWYQQGPGQDPQFLISFYEKMQSDKGSIPDRFSAQQFSDYHSELNMSSLELGDSALYFCASSPRLAGVGEQYFGPGTRLLVL.

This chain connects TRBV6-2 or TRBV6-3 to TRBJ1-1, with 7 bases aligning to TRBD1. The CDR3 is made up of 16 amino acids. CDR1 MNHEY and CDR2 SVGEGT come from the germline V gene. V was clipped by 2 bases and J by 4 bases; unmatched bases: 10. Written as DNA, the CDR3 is TGTGCCAGCAGTTACCCACCGACAGGGATTGGCACTGAAGCTTTCTTT. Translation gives CASSYPPTGIGTEAFF.

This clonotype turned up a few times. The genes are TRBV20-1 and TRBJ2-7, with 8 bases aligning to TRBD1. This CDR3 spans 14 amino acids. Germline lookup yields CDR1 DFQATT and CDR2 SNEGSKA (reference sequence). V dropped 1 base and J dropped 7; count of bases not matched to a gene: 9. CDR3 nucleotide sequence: TGCAGTGCTAGAGGGCAGGGGGCGGCGGGAGAGCAGTACTTC. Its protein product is CSARGQGAAGEQYF.

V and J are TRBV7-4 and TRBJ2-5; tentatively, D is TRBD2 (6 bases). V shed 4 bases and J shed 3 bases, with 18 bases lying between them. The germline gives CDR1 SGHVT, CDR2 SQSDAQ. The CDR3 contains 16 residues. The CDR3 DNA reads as TGTGCCAGCAGCTGTCTCGGAGGGGCGTGGAAAGAGACCCAGTACTTC. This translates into CASSCLGGAWKETQYF.

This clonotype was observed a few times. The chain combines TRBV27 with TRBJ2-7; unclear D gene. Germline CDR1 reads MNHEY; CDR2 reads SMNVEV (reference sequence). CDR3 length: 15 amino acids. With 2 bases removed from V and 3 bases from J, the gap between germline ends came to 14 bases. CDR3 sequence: CASSLPSGDHYEQYF. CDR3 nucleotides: TGTGCCAGCAGTTTACCGTCAGGAGACCACTACGAGCAGTACTTC.

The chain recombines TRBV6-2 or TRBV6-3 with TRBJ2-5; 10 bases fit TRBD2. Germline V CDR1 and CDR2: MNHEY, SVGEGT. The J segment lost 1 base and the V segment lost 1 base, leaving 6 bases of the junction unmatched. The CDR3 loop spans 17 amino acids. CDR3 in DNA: TGTGCCAGCAGTTACTACCAGGCTAGCGGGGGCCAAGAGACCCAGTACTTC. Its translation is CASSYYQASGGQETQYF.

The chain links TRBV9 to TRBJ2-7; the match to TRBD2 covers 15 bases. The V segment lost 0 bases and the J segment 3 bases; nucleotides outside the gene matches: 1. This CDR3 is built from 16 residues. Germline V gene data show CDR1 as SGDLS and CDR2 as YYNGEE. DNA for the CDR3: TGTGCCAGCAGCGTAGAGGGACTAGCGGGGGGCTACGAGCAGTACTTC. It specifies CASSVEGLAGGYEQYF.

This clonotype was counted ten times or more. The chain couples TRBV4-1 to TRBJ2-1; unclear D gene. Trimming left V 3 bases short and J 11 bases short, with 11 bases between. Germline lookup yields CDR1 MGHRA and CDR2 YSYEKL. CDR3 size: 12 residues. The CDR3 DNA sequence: TGCGCCAGCAGCCAGGTGGGCGGAAAGCAGTTCTTC. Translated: CASSQVGGKQFF.

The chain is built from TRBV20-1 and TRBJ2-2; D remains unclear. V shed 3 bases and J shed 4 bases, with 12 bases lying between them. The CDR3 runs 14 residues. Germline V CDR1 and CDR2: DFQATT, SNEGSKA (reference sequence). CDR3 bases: TGCAGTGCTAGTAAACTCTCCGGCACCGGGGAGCTGTTTTTT. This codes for CSASKLSGTGELFF.

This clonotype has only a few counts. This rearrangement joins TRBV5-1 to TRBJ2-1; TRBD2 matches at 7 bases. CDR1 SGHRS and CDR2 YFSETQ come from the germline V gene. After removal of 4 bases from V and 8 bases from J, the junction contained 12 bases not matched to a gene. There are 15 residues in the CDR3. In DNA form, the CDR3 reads TGCGCCAGCAGCCCGACTACCGGGACTACTGATGAGCAGTTCTTC. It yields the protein CASSPTTGTTDEQFF.

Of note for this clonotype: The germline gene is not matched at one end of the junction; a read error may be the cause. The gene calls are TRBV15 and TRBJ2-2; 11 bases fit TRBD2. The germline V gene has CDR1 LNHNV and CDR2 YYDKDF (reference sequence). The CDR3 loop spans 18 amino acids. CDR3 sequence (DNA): TGTGCCACCAGCGGAGATTTTGGGGGACTAGCGGACACCGGGGAGCTGTTTTTT. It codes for CATSGDFGGLADTGELFF.

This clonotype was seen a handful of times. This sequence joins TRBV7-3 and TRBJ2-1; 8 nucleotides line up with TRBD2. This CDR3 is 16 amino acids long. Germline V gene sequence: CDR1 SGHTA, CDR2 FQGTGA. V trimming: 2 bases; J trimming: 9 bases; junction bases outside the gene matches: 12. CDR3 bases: TGTGCCAGCAGCTTATCAGCGGGAGAGGGGACGGGTGAGCAGTTCTTC. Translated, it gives CASSLSAGEGTGEQFF.

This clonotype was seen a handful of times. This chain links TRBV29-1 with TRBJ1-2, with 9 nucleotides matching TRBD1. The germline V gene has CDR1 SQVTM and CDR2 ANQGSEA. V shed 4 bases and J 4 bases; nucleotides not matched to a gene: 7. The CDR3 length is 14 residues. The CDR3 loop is CSVGLQGAGYGYTF. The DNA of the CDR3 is TGCAGCGTTGGACTACAGGGGGCCGGCTATGGCTACACCTTC.

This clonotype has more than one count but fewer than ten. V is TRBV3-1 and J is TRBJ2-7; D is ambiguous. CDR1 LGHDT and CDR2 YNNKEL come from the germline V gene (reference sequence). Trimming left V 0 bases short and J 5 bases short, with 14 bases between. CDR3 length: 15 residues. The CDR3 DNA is TGTGCCAGCAGCCAAGAATATCTCGTGGGGAACGAGCAGTACTTC. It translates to CASSQEYLVGNEQYF.

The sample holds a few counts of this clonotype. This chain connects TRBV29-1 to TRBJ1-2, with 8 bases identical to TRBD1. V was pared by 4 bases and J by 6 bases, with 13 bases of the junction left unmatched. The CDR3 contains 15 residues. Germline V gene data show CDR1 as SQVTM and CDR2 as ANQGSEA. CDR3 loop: CSVASQGAGLNGYTF. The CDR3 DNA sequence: TGCAGCGTTGCAAGTCAGGGGGCGGGTTTGAATGGCTACACCTTC.

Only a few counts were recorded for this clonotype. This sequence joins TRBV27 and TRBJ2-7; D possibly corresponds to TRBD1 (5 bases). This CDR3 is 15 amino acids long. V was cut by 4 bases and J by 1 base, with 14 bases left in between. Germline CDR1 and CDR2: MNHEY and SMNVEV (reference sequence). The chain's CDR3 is CASSWGLDLSYEQYF. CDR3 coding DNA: TGTGCCAGCAGTTGGGGCCTTGATCTTTCCTACGAGCAGTACTTC.

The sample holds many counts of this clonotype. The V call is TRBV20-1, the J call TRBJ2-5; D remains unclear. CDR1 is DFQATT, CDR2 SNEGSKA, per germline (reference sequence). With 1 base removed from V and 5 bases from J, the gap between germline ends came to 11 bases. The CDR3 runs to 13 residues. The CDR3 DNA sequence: TGCAGTGCTAGAGTACCCCCCCGGGAGACCCAGTACTTC. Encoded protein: CSARVPPRETQYF.

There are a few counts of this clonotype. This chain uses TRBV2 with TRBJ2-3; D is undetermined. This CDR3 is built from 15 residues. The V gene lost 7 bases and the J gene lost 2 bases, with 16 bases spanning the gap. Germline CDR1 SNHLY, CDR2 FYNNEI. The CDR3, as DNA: TGTGCCAGCAAGGCAGACCTAACATCCACAGATACGCAGTATTTT. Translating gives CASKADLTSTDTQYF.

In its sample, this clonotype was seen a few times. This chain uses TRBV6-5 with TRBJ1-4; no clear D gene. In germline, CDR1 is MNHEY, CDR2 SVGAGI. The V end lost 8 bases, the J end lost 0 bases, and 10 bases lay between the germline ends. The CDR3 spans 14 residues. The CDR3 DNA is TGTGCCAGCGGACGGGGTGCAACTAATGAAAAACTGTTTTTT. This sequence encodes CASGRGATNEKLFF.